The 29 T cell receptor beta chains below all came from one sample that was sequenced in a study of T cells after yellow fever vaccination. Each CDR3 protein gets one entry after TCRdb re-called the 5' RACE reads with MiXCR. This sample yields roughly 500,000 distinct CDR3 sequences, of which less than 20% are seen a single time; 13% to 15% belongs to the top ten. Specimen: PBMCs, collected 15 days after the yellow fever booster vaccination. Receptor source: a man younger than 40 who received the YFV17D yellow fever vaccine.

This clonotype was picked up a small number of times. V and J are TRBV29-1 and TRBJ2-7; no firm D call. CDR1 and CDR2 (germline): SQVTM, ANQGSEA. V was cut by 4 bases and J by 6 bases, with 10 bases left in between. The CDR3 length is 11 residues. The CDR3 region is CSVAPIPEQYF. DNA for the CDR3: TGCAGCGTTGCGCCCATCCCCGAGCAGTACTTC.

This clonotype was counted a few times. The chain employs TRBV4-3 and TRBJ2-7; possibly TRBD1 for D (6 bases). The CDR3 has 13 amino acids. The V gene's germline CDR1 is LGHNA and CDR2 YSLEER. V was clipped by 5 bases and J by 3 bases, with 11 bases between them. In nucleotides, the CDR3 is TGCGCCAGCAGCACCTGGACAGACTACGAGCAGTACTTC. It is translated as CASSTWTDYEQYF.

CDR3 DNA sequence: TGCAGTGCTAGAGGGTCTAGCGGGCCTACTGGCTCCTACAATGAGCAGTTCTTC. Its protein product is CSARGSSGPTGSYNEQFF. J is TRBJ2-1 and V is TRBV20-1, with TRBD2 matching over 8 bases. Germline assignment: CDR1 DFQATT and CDR2 SNEGSKA (reference sequence). The ends lost 1 base at V and 0 bases at J; junction bases unmatched: 11. CDR3 length: 18 residues.

The V call is TRBV29-1, the J call TRBJ2-7; tentatively, D is TRBD2 (6 bases). The CDR3 has 12 residues. In germline, CDR1 is SQVTM, CDR2 ANQGSEA. Trimming cost V 4 bases and J 3 bases, with 10 bases left between them. DNA of the CDR3: TGCAGCGTTGGCCCGGGGGTCTACGAGCAGTACTTC. Protein: CSVGPGVYEQYF.

The chain couples TRBV7-3 to TRBJ2-2; 9 positions match TRBD1. V shed 3 bases, J shed 2 bases, and the junction held 4 bases outside the gene matches. The CDR3 covers 16 residues. From germline, CDR1 is SGHTA and CDR2 FQGTGA. The CDR3 coding sequence is TGTGCCAGCAGCTTGACAGGGGGGGCCAACACCGGGGAGCTGTTTTTT. Amino acids: CASSLTGGANTGELFF.

This clonotype was detected ten times or more. This chain connects TRBV18 to TRBJ2-7, with 9 positions matching TRBD2. This CDR3 comprises 12 residues. V lost 3 bases to trimming and J lost 6 bases; unmatched junction nucleotides: 0. In germline, CDR1 is KGHSH, CDR2 LQKENI. In DNA, the CDR3 is TGTGCCAGCTCACCGACTAGCGGCGAGCAGTACTTC. The encoded protein is CASSPTSGEQYF. Combining the CDR3 with reference TRBV18 and TRBJ2-7 gives the whole variable domain NAGVMQNPRHLVRRRGQEARLRCSPMKGHSHVYWYRQLPEEGLKFMVYLQKENIIDESGMPKERFSAEFPKEGPSILRIQQVVRGDSAAYFCASSPTSGEQYFGPGTRLTVT.

This chain uses TRBV29-1 with TRBJ2-5, with 7 bases that match TRBD2. The junction had 9 bases not matched to a gene; V was cut back by 7 bases and J by 4 bases. The CDR3 loop spans 13 amino acids. Germline V gives CDR1 SQVTM, CDR2 ANQGSEA. The CDR3: CSAGWRERETQYF. DNA for the CDR3: TGCAGCGCCGGGTGGCGGGAGCGAGAGACCCAGTACTTC.

This clonotype was counted only a few times. The chain uses TRBV29-1 and TRBJ2-5; no clear D. Trimming took 4 bases from V and 7 from J, leaving 10 bases between them. CDR3 length: 11 residues. Per germline, CDR1 SQVTM and CDR2 ANQGSEA. The CDR3 spells CSVGVERTQYF. DNA for the CDR3: TGCAGCGTTGGGGTAGAGAGGACCCAGTACTTC.

This clonotype was picked up a small number of times. The V and J genes are TRBV20-1 and TRBJ1-5; TRBD1 agrees at 7 bases. Trimming took 6 bases from V and 0 from J; bases not matched to a gene: 8. Germline V gene lookup returns CDR1 DFQATT and CDR2 SNEGSKA (reference sequence). The CDR3 is 15 amino acids. CDR3 in amino acids: CSATKQGHSNQPQHF. CDR3 nucleotide sequence: TGCAGTGCGACAAAACAGGGGCATAGCAATCAGCCCCAGCATTTT.

This clonotype was counted a few times. The chain combines TRBV9 with TRBJ2-7, with D hard to call. Trimming left V 7 bases short and J 7 bases short, with 18 bases between. The CDR3 contains 13 residues. Germline loops: CDR1 SGDLS, CDR2 YYNGEE. This CDR3 reads CASAPRASGEQYF. For the CDR3, the DNA is TGTGCCAGCGCCCCCCGGGCCTCCGGGGAGCAGTACTTC.

The CDR3 DNA is TGTGCCAGCAGTTTTGGACAGGGTGAAGCTTTCTTT. Protein: CASSFGQGEAFF. V is TRBV12-3 or TRBV12-4 and J is TRBJ1-1, with 8 positions matching TRBD1. After removal of 3 bases from V and 7 bases from J, the junction contained 1 base not matched to a gene. The CDR3 loop spans 12 amino acids.

This clonotype has a handful of counts. The chain has TRBV12-3 or TRBV12-4 and TRBJ2-1; 9 bases are a match to TRBD1. The CDR3 spans 15 residues. The ends lost 5 bases at V and 7 bases at J; junction bases unmatched: 9. CDR3 sequence reads: CASSPGTGYSNEQFF. DNA of the CDR3: TGTGCCAGCAGTCCCGGGACAGGGTATTCGAATGAGCAGTTCTTC.

The gene calls are TRBV29-1 and TRBJ2-1; D gene ambiguous. This CDR3 contains 15 residues. In germline, CDR1 is SQVTM, CDR2 ANQGSEA. V lost 3 bases, J lost 4 bases, and 16 bases lay in between. The CDR3, as DNA: TGCAGCGTTGATCCGTTGACGACCGTGTACAATGAGCAGTTCTTC. It yields the protein CSVDPLTTVYNEQFF.

This clonotype was detected many times. One junction end disagrees with the germline gene, perhaps due to a read error. This chain joins TRBV5-1 and TRBJ2-5; D gene unclear. CDR3 size: 11 residues. Germline V lookup: CDR1 SGHRS, CDR2 YFSETQ. CDR3 sequence reads: CASSVEETQYF. Here the CDR3 DNA reads TGTGCCAGCAGCGTGGAGGAGACCCAGTACTTC.

J is TRBJ2-7 and V is TRBV4-2; 8 nucleotides match TRBD1. This CDR3 comprises 15 residues. Germline CDR1 and CDR2: LGHNA and YNFKEQ. V trimming: 1 base; J trimming: 2 bases; junction bases outside the gene matches: 4. CDR3 sequence reads: CASSQGGQGTYEQYF. CDR3 in DNA: TGTGCCAGCAGCCAAGGAGGACAGGGCACCTACGAGCAGTACTTC.

This clonotype was seen only a few times. The chain joins TRBV10-3 to TRBJ2-5; TRBD2 is a possible D gene (5 bases). V gave up 4 bases and J gave up 4 bases, with 7 bases separating them. The CDR3 is made up of 12 amino acids. CDR1 ENHRY and CDR2 SYGVKD come from the germline V gene. The CDR3 coding sequence is TGTGCCATCAGTGTTGAGGGAGAGACCCAGTACTTC. Protein: CAISVEGETQYF.

The V call is TRBV7-2, the J call TRBJ1-5; 8 bases align to TRBD1. Germline V gene data show CDR1 as SGHTA and CDR2 as FQGNSA. The CDR3 consists of 15 residues. V shed 6 bases and J 1 base; nucleotides not matched to a gene: 5. The chain's CDR3 is CASRHDRGSNQPQHF. CDR3 nucleotide sequence: TGTGCCAGCAGACACGACAGGGGAAGCAATCAGCCCCAGCATTTT.

This clonotype was counted a few times. A read error may produce the germline difference seen at one junction end. The chain links TRBV5-8 to TRBJ2-5, with a weak D call TRBD2 (6 bases). The CDR3 is 15 residues long. From germline, CDR1 is SGHTS and CDR2 YDEGEE. CDR3 in amino acids: CASSLASGGTYPLTF. The CDR3 DNA reads TGTGCCAGCAGCTTGGCCTCCGGGGGTACCTATCCATTGACCTTC.

The chain couples TRBV11-3 to TRBJ2-1; tentative D call: TRBD1 (6 bases). Germline CDR1 SGHNT, CDR2 YENEEA. This CDR3 is built from 15 residues. V lost 1 base and J 4 bases, leaving 11 bases between the germline ends. The CDR3 DNA is TGTGCCAGCAGCTTAGGGGGGCAGTATTACAATGAGCAGTTCTTC. It yields the protein CASSLGGQYYNEQFF.

This clonotype was picked up a small number of times. The chain combines TRBV7-2 with TRBJ2-2, with 9 bases that match TRBD1. Germline trimming cut 5 bases from V and 4 bases from J; bases unmatched to any gene: 11. CDR1 is SGHTA, CDR2 FQGNSA, per germline. CDR3 length equals 17 residues. The CDR3 sequence: CASSPRPGQGTTGELFF. The CDR3 coding sequence is TGTGCCAGCAGCCCGAGACCGGGACAGGGTACCACCGGGGAGCTGTTTTTT. Filled out from reference TRBV7-2 and TRBJ2-2, the complete variable domain reads GAGVSQSPSNKVTEKGKDVELRCDPISGHTALYWYRQSLGQGLEFLIYFQGNSAPDKSGLPSDRFSAERTGGSVSTLTIQRTQQEDSAVYLCASSPRPGQGTTGELFFGEGSRLTVL.

There are a few counts of this clonotype. The chain uses TRBV14 and TRBJ2-5; maybe TRBD1 (5 bases). V lost 1 base to trimming and J lost 4 bases, with 7 bases between them. Germline lookup yields CDR1 SGHDN and CDR2 FVKESK. This CDR3 is 13 amino acids long. The chain's CDR3 is CASSQGGAETQYF. The CDR3 bases are TGTGCCAGCAGCCAAGGTGGGGCAGAGACCCAGTACTTC.

The chain combines TRBV19 with TRBJ1-6; D ambiguous. This CDR3 spans 16 amino acids. V lost 3 bases and J lost 8, with 17 bases in between. CDR1 is LNHDA and CDR2 is SQIVND in the germline V gene (reference sequence). The CDR3 sequence: CASSIVQLKGDSPLHF. CDR3 in DNA: TGTGCCAGTAGTATCGTCCAGCTCAAAGGAGATTCACCCCTCCACTTT. Combining the CDR3 with reference TRBV19 and TRBJ1-6 gives the whole variable domain DGGITQSPKYLFRKEGQNVTLSCEQNLNHDAMYWYRQDPGQGLRLIYYSQIVNDFQKGDIAEGYSVSREKKESFPLTVTSAQKNPTAFYLCASSIVQLKGDSPLHFGNGTRLTVT.

This chain links TRBV5-1 with TRBJ2-1; no clear D gene. V lost 4 bases and J 4 bases, leaving 18 bases between the germline ends. The CDR3 has 16 residues. The germline V gene encodes CDR1 SGHRS and CDR2 YFSETQ. The chain's CDR3 is CASSPRGDTPYNEQFF. CDR3 DNA: TGCGCCAGCAGCCCCCGCGGAGACACGCCTTACAATGAGCAGTTCTTC.

The rearrangement links TRBV28 to TRBJ2-1, with D perhaps TRBD1 (6 bases). CDR3 length: 15 amino acids. V was pared by 5 bases and J by 7 bases, with 18 bases between. The germline V gene encodes CDR1 MDHEN and CDR2 SYDVKM. CDR3 nucleotide sequence: TGTGCCAGCAGTCTCGTTAGACAGGTTCGGAATGAGCAGTTCTTC. Its protein is CASSLVRQVRNEQFF.

This clonotype was found many times. The chain employs TRBV5-1 and TRBJ2-3, with TRBD2 matching 12 bases. This CDR3 is 18 amino acids long. Germline trimming cut 0 bases from V and 2 bases from J; bases unmatched to any gene: 7. The germline V gene has CDR1 SGHRS and CDR2 YFSETQ. The CDR3 loop reads CASSLGRASGRATDTQYF. In DNA, the CDR3 is TGCGCCAGCAGCTTGGGTCGGGCTAGCGGGAGGGCCACAGATACGCAGTATTTT.

The CDR3 bases are TGTGCCAGCAGCTTAGTCCCAGCAGTTTCCTACGAGCAGTACTTC. It translates to CASSLVPAVSYEQYF. The V gene is TRBV7-2, the J gene TRBJ2-7; D call uncertain. With 1 base removed from V and 1 base from J, the gap between germline ends came to 11 bases. The CDR3 length is 15 residues. CDR1 and CDR2 from the germline V gene are SGHTA and FQGNSA. The entire variable domain, with the rest obtained from reference TRBV7-2 and TRBJ2-7, is as follows: GAGVSQSPSNKVTEKGKDVELRCDPISGHTALYWYRQSLGQGLEFLIYFQGNSAPDKSGLPSDRFSAERTGGSVSTLTIQRTQQEDSAVYLCASSLVPAVSYEQYFGPGTRLTVT.

This clonotype was seen only a few times. The V and J genes are TRBV5-1 and TRBJ1-5; no definite D call. The length of the CDR3 is 14 residues. Trimming stripped 0 bases from V and 6 bases from J, with 10 bases between. Germline lookup yields CDR1 SGHRS and CDR2 YFSETQ. CDR3 DNA sequence: TGCGCCAGCAGCTTGGCCGGGATGGGTCAGCCCCAGCATTTT. Translation: CASSLAGMGQPQHF.

This clonotype was found a few times. The V and J genes are TRBV20-1 and TRBJ2-7; TRBD2 agrees at 7 bases. Germline V gene data show CDR1 as DFQATT and CDR2 as SNEGSKA (reference sequence). This CDR3 region has 13 residues. V trimming: 1 base; J trimming: 0 bases; junction bases outside the gene matches: 0. The CDR3, as DNA: TGCAGTGCTAGAGCGGGAGGCTCCTACGAGCAGTACTTC. This translates into CSARAGGSYEQYF.

The chain links TRBV4-3 to TRBJ2-5; D is uncertain. Trimming took off 0 bases at V and 2 bases at J, with 7 bases between the two ends. Germline V gene sequence: CDR1 LGHNA, CDR2 YSLEER. The CDR3 loop spans 14 amino acids. The CDR3 sequence: CASSQDLTQETQYF. Here the CDR3 DNA reads TGCGCCAGCAGCCAAGACTTAACGCAAGAGACCCAGTACTTC.